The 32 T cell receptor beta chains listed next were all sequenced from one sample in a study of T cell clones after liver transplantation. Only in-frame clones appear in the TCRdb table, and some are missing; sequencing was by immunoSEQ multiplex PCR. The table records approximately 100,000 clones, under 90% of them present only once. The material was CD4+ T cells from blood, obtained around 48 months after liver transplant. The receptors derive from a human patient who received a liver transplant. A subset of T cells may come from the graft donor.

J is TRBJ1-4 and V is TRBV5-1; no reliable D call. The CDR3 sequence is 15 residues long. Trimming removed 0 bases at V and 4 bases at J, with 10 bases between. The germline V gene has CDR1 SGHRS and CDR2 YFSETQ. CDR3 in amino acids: CASSLEGGSNEKLFF. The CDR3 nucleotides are TGCGCCAGCAGCTTGGAGGGTGGAAGTAATGAAAAACTGTTTTTT.

The CDR3 sequence is CASSQMGGYPGQGRHEQYF. The CDR3 DNA reads TGCGCCAGCAGCCAAATGGGGGGATACCCGGGACAGGGGCGCCACGAGCAGTACTTC. The gene calls are TRBV4-1 and TRBJ2-7; 10 bases align to TRBD1. The CDR3 runs to 19 residues. CDR1 is MGHRA and CDR2 is YSYEKL in the germline V gene. The J segment lost 5 bases and the V segment lost 2 bases, leaving 18 bases of the junction unmatched.

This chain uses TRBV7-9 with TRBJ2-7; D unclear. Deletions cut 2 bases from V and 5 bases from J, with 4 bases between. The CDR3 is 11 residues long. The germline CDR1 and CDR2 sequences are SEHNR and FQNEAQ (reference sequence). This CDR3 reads CASSLLNEQYF. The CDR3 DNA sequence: TGTGCCAGCAGCTTATTAAACGAGCAGTACTTC. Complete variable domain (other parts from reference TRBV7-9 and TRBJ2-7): DTGVSQNPRHKITKRGQNVTFRCDPISEHNRLYWYRQTLGQGPEFLTYFQNEAQLEKSRLLSDRFSAERPKGSFSTLEIQRTEQGDSAMYLCASSLLNEQYFGPGTRLTVT.

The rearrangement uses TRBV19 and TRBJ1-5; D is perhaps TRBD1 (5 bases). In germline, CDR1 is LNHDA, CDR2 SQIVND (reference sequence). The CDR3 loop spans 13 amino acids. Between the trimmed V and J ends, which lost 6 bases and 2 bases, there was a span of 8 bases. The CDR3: CASRWDRNQPQHF. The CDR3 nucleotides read TGTGCCAGTAGATGGGACCGCAATCAGCCCCAGCATTTT.

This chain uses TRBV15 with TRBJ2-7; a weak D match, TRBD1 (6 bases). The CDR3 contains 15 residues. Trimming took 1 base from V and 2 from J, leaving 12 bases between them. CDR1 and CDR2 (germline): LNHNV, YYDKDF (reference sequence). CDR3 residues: CATSRVKGGPYEQYF. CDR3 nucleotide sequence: TGTGCCACCAGCAGAGTAAAAGGGGGACCCTACGAGCAGTACTTC.

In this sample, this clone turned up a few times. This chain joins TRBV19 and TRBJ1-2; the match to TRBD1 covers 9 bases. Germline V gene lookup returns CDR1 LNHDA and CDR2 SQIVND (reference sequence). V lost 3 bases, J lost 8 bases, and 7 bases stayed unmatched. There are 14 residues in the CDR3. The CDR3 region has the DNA TGTGCCAGTAGTATTCTGGGACAGGGATCGGGCTACACCTTC. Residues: CASSILGQGSGYTF.

The CDR3: CATSRDDRGGNEQFF. CDR3 DNA: TGTGCCACCAGCAGAGACGACAGGGGGGGCAATGAGCAGTTCTTC. The chain uses TRBV15 and TRBJ2-1, with 9 positions matching TRBD1. This CDR3 is built from 15 residues. CDR1 is LNHNV and CDR2 is YYDKDF in the germline V gene (reference sequence). V lost 0 bases, J lost 6 bases, and 3 bases stayed unmatched.

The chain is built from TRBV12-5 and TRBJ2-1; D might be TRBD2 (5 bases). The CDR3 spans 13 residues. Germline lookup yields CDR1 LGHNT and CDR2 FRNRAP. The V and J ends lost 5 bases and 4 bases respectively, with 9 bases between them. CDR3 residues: CASGASGYNEQFF. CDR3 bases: TGTGCTAGTGGTGCATCGGGGTACAATGAGCAGTTCTTC.

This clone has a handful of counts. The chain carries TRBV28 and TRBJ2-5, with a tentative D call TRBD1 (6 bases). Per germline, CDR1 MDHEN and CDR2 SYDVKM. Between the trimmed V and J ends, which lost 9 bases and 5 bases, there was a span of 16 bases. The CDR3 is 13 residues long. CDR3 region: CASRHQGSETQYF. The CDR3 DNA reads TGTGCCAGTCGGCATCAGGGGAGCGAGACCCAGTACTTC.

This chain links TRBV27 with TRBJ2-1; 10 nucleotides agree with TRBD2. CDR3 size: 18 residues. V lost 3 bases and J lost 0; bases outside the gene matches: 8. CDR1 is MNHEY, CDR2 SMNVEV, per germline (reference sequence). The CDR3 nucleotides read TGTGCCAGCAGTTTGCAGCCTCCTAGCGGGAGCTCCTACAATGAGCAGTTCTTC. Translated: CASSLQPPSGSSYNEQFF.

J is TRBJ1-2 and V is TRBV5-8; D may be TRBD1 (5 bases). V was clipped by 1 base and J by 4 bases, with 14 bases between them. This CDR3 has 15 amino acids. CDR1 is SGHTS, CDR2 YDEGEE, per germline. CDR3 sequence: CASSLFPGYTYGYTF. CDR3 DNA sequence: TGTGCCAGCAGCTTGTTCCCAGGGTATACCTATGGCTACACCTTC.

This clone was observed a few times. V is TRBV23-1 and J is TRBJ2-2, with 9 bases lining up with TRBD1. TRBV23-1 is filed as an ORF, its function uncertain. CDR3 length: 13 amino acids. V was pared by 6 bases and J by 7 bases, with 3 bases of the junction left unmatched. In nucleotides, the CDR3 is TGCGCCAGCAGGGGACAGGGCAGCGGGGAGCTGTTTTTT. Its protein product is CASRGQGSGELFF.

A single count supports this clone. Written as DNA, the CDR3 is TGTGCCAGCAGCTTGTTTTCCGGACAGGTTCAAGAGACCCAGTACTTC. It specifies CASSLFSGQVQETQYF. The chain has TRBV5-4 and TRBJ2-5; 7 bases agree with TRBD1. Germline CDR1 SGHNT, CDR2 YYREEE (reference sequence). This CDR3 spans 16 amino acids. The trim removed 1 base at V and 2 bases at J, leaving 8 bases unmatched.

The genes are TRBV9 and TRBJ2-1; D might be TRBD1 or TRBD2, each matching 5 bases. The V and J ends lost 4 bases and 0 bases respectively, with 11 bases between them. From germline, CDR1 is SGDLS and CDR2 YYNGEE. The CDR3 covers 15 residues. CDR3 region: CASSYPGTSYNEQFF. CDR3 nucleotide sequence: TGTGCCAGCAGCTATCCGGGGACCTCCTACAATGAGCAGTTCTTC. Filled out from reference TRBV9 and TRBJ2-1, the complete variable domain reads DSGVTQTPKHLITATGQRVTLRCSPRSGDLSVYWYQQSLDQGLQFLIQYYNGEERAKGNILERFSAQQFPDLHSELNLSSLELGDSALYFCASSYPGTSYNEQFFGPGTRLTVL.

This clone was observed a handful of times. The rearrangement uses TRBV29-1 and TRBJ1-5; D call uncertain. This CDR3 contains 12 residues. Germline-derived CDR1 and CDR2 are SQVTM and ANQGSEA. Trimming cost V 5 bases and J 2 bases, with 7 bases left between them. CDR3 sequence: CSVSSGNQPQHF. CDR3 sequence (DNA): TGCAGCGTTTCAAGTGGCAATCAGCCCCAGCATTTT.

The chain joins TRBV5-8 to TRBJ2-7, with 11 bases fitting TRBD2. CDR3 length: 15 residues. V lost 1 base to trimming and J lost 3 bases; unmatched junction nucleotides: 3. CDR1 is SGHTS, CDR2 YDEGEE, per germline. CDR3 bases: TGTGCCAGCAGCTTGCGGCTAGCGGGGGGCTACGAGCAGTACTTC. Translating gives CASSLRLAGGYEQYF.

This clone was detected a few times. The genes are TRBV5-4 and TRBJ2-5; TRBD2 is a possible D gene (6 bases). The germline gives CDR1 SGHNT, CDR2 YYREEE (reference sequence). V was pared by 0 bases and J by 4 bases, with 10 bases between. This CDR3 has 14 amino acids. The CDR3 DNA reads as TGTGCCAGCAGCTTGGGTAGCGGAGGAGAGACCCAGTACTTC. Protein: CASSLGSGGETQYF.

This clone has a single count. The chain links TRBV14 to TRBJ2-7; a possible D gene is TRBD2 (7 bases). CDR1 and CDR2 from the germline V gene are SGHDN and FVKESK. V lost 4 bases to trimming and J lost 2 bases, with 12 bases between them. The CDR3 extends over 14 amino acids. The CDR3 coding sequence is TGTGCCAGCAGCCCCCAGGGGAGGGCCTACGAGCAGTACTTC. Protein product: CASSPQGRAYEQYF.

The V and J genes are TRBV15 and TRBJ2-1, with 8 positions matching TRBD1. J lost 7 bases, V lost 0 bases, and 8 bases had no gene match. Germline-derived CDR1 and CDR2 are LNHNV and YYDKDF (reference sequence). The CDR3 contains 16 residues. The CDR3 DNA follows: TGTGCCACCAGCAGAGAAGGCAGGGGGCCAAAAAATGAGCAGTTCTTC. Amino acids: CATSREGRGPKNEQFF.

The CDR3: CASSAHGDTNSPLHF. The CDR3 DNA reads TGTGCCAGCAGCGCTCACGGGGACACTAATTCACCCCTCCACTTT. V usage is TRBV7-3 and J usage is TRBJ1-6; D perhaps matches TRBD1 (6 bases). CDR3 length equals 15 residues. Germline CDR1 and CDR2: SGHTA and FQGTGA. Between the trimmed V and J ends, which lost 5 bases and 6 bases, there was a span of 14 bases. Full variable domain (remainder filled in from reference TRBV7-3 and TRBJ1-6): GAGVSQTPSNKVTEKGKYVELRCDPISGHTALYWYRQSLGQGPEFLIYFQGTGAADDSGLPNDRFFAVRPEGSVSTLKIQRTERGDSAVYLCASSAHGDTNSPLHFGNGTRLTVT.

CDR3 DNA sequence: TGTGCCAGCAGCGCTAGCGGGGGGAGGCAAGAGACCCAGTACTTC. As protein: CASSASGGRQETQYF. V and J are TRBV7-3 and TRBJ2-5; TRBD2 matches at 11 bases. CDR1 and CDR2 (germline): SGHTA, FQGTGA. V lost 5 bases to trimming and J lost 2 bases; unmatched junction nucleotides: 4. There are 15 residues in the CDR3.

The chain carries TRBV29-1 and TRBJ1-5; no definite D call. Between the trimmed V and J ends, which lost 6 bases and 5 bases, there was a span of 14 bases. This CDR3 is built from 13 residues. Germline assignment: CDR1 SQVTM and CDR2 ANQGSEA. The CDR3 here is CSVAGGLDQPQHF. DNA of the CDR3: TGCAGCGTGGCCGGCGGGCTGGATCAGCCCCAGCATTTT.

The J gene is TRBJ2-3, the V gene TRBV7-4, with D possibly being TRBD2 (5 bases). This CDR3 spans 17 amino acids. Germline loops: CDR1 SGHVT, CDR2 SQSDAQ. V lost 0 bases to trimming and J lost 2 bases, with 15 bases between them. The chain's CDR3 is CASSLAQGGYDTDTQYF. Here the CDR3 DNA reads TGTGCCAGCAGCTTAGCGCAAGGAGGATATGACACAGATACGCAGTATTTT.

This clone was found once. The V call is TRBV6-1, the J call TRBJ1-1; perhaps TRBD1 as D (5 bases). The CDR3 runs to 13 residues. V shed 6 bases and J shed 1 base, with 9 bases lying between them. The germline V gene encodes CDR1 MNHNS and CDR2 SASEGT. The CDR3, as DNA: TGTGCCAGCAGACACACAGGGAACACTGAAGCTTTCTTT. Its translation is CASRHTGNTEAFF.

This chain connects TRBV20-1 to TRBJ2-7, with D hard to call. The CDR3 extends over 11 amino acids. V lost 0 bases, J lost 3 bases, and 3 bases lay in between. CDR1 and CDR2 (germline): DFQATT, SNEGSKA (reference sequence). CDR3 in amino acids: CSARDGYEQYF. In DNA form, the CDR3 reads TGCAGTGCTAGAGACGGCTACGAGCAGTACTTC.

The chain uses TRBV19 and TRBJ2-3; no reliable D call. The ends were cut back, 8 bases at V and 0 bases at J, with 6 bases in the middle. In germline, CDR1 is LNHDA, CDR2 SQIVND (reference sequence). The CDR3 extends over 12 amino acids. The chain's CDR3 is CASHGSTDTQYF. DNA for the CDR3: TGTGCCAGTCATGGGAGCACAGATACGCAGTATTTT. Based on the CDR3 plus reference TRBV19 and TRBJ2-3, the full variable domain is DGGITQSPKYLFRKEGQNVTLSCEQNLNHDAMYWYRQDPGQGLRLIYYSQIVNDFQKGDIAEGYSVSREKKESFPLTVTSAQKNPTAFYLCASHGSTDTQYFGPGTRLTVL.

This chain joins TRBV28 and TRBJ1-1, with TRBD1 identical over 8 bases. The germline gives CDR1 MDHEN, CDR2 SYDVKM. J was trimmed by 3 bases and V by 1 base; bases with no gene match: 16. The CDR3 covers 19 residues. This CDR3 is CASSLSPRRGRGLDTEAFF. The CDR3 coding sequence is TGTGCCAGCAGTTTATCCCCCCGCAGGGGCAGGGGGCTGGACACTGAAGCTTTCTTT.

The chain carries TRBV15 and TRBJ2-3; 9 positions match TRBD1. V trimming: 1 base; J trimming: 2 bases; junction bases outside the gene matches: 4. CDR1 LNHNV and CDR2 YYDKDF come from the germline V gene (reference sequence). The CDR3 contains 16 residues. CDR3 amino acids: CATSRGDRDTTDTQYF. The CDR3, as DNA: TGTGCCACCAGCAGAGGGGACAGGGATACCACAGATACGCAGTATTTT. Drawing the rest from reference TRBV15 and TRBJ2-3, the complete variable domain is DAMVIQNPRYQVTQFGKPVTLSCSQTLNHNVMYWYQQKSSQAPKLLFHYYDKDFNNEADTPDNFQSRRPNTSFCFLDIRSPGLGDTAMYLCATSRGDRDTTDTQYFGPGTRLTVL.

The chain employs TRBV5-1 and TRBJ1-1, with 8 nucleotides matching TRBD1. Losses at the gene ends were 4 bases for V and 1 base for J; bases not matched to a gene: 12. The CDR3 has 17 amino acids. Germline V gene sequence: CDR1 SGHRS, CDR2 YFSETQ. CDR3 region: CASSRVGQGLQNTEAFF. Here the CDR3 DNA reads TGCGCCAGCAGCCGGGTTGGACAGGGACTCCAGAACACTGAAGCTTTCTTT.

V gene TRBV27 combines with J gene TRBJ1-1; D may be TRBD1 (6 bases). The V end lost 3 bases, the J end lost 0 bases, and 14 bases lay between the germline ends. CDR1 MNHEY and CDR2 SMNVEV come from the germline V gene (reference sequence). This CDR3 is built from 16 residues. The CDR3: CASSFKSTGLNTEAFF. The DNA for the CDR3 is TGTGCCAGCAGTTTTAAATCGACAGGATTGAACACTGAAGCTTTCTTT.

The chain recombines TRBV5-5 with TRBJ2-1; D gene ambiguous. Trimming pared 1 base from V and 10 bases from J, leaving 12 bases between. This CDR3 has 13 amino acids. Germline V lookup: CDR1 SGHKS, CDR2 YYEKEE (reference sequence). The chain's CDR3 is CASSLSGLWEQFF. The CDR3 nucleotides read TGTGCCAGCAGCTTGTCTGGGTTGTGGGAGCAGTTCTTC.

The CDR3 DNA reads TGCGCCAGCAGCCAAACACGGGACACCTCCTACGAGCAGTACTTC. This gives the protein CASSQTRDTSYEQYF. This chain uses TRBV4-1 with TRBJ2-7, with a tentative D call TRBD1 (6 bases). CDR3 length: 15 residues. Germline V CDR1 and CDR2: MGHRA, YSYEKL. V was cut by 2 bases and J by 0 bases, with 11 bases left in between.